The clone carrying this T cell receptor (beta chain) occurred a few times. V lost 5 bases and J lost 7; bases outside the gene matches: 8. The CDR3 runs 16 residues. CDR1 is SEHNR, CDR2 FQNEAQ, per germline (reference sequence). This record comes from a study of CD8+CD57+ T cells in acquired aplastic anemia. Whole-study context: Healthy donor sequencing depth: some 10 million CD4+, roughly 11 million CD8+ reads.

According to the study, genomic DNA was the template for TCR beta VDJ and CDR3 profiling. From the reads, TCRdb called clonotypes with MiXCR, one entry per CDR3 protein. Here the sample spans around 230,000 distinct CDR3 sequences, 61% being singletons. This sequence originates from a human donor in good health. Specimen: sorted CD4+, CD8+, or CD8+CD57+ T cells (not recorded which) from PBMCs. The rearrangement joins TRBV7-9 to TRBJ2-1; 13 bases match TRBD2. CDR3 region: CASSPTSGRDKNEQFF. CDR3 DNA sequence: TGTGCCAGCAGCCCCACTAGCGGGAGGGATAAAAATGAGCAGTTCTTC.